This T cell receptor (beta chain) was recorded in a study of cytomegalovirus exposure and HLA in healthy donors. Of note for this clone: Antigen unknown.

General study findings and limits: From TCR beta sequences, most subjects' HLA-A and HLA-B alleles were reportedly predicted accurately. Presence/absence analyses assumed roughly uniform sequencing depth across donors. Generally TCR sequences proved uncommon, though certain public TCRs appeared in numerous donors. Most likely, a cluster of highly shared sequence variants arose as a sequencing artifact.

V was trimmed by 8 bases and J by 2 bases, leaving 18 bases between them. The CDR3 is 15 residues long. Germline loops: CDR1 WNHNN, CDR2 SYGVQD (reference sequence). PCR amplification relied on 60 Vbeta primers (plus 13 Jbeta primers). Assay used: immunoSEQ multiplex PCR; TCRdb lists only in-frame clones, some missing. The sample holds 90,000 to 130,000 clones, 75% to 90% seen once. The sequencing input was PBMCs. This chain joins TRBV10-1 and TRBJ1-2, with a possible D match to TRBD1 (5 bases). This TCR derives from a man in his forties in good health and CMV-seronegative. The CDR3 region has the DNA TGCGCCAGCGGGTTGCTTACGGGGGGGAACTATGGCTACACCTTC. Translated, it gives CASGLLTGGNYGYTF.